This is a list of T cell receptor beta chains from one sample in a study of Ad26.COV2.S vaccination and SARS-CoV-2 variants. TCRdb's copy holds only in-frame clones and misses some; the assay was immunoSEQ multiplex PCR. The sample holds 300,000 to 400,000 clones, 85% seen once. Here the sequenced sample was peripheral blood, taken in a trial of Ad26.COV2.S vaccine versus placebo. These receptors were taken from a person aged 18-60 years who received the Ad26.COV2.S COVID-19 vaccine or a placebo. The CDR3 runs from the conserved cysteine through the conserved F or W. A D gene is named only where the DNA matches it firmly. The listing skips clone size in some rows; elsewhere it reads once, few, many or a size class.

clone size	J gene	D gene	V gene	CDR3 DNA	CDR3 protein
.	TRBJ2-2	.	TRBV13	TGTGCCAGCAGCTCACAGGGGAACACCGGGGAGCTGTTTTTT	CASSSQGNTGELFF
few	TRBJ1-2	.	TRBV2	TGTGCCAGCAGCGCGCAATTGTCCGACACCTTC	CASSAQLSDTF
.	TRBJ2-1	.	TRBV19	TGTGCCAGTAGTATAAAGAGGCAGCCTTACAATGAGCAGTTCTTC	CASSIKRQPYNEQFF
once	TRBJ1-6	.	TRBV6-6	TGTGCCAGCAGTTACTCGGGACCGGATGGGAATTCACCCCTCCACTTT	CASSYSGPDGNSPLHF
.	TRBJ1-2	TRBD1	TRBV5-4	TGTGCCAGCAGCTTGGCCGGGACAGGGGGCTCAGACACCTTC	CASSLAGTGGSDTF
.	TRBJ1-6	.	TRBV5-6	TGTGCCAGCAGTACTGGGCAGGGAATCTATAATTCACCCCTCCACTTT	CASSTGQGIYNSPLHF
.	TRBJ2-7	.	TRBV5-1	TGCGCCAGCAGCTCGGGACTCCTCTACGAGCAGTACTTC	CASSSGLLYEQYF
.	TRBJ2-7	.	TRBV28	TGTGCCAGCGAGGGTCCCTCCTACGAGCAGTACTTC	CASEGPSYEQYF
.	TRBJ1-2	.	TRBV6-5	TGTGCCACTTCTACTTCTCTCTATGGCTACACCTTC	CATSTSLYGYTF
once	TRBJ1-2	TRBD1	TRBV19	TGTGCCAGTAGTACCCCGGGACAGGGTCTTAGCTATGGCTACACCTTC	CASSTPGQGLSYGYTF
.	TRBJ1-5	.	TRBV21-1	TGTGCCAGCGGCTCCGGGCCAGGCGTAAATCAGCCCCAGCATTTT	CASGSGPGVNQPQHF
.	TRBJ2-5	TRBD2	TRBV9	TGTGCCAGCAGCGTATTAGCGGGGGGACAAGAGACCCAGTACTTC	CASSVLAGGQETQYF
.	TRBJ1-1	.	TRBV27	TGTGCCAGCAGTTTAAGGCCCGGGGCAGCATCTCGCACTGAAGCTTTCTTT	CASSLRPGAASRTEAFF
.	TRBJ1-1	.	TRBV19	TGTGCCAGTAGTATAGTAGCAAGCGGGGCGGGCGGGAACACTGAAGCTTTCTTT	CASSIVASGAGGNTEAFF
.	TRBJ1-6	.	TRBV20-1	TGCAGTGCTAGTCTTGGAGTCACGGATTCACCCCTCCACTTT	CSASLGVTDSPLHF
.	TRBJ2-3	.	TRBV11-3	TGTGCCAGCAGACCCTTATCAGATACGCAGTATTTT	CASRPLSDTQYF
.	TRBJ1-6	TRBD1	TRBV6-4	TGTGCCAGCTGTGTGGACAGGGGTAATAATTCACCCCTCCACTTT	CASCVDRGNNSPLHF
.	TRBJ1-1	.	TRBV4-2	TGTGCCAGCAGCTCTCGTTCCAGTCCTTTTCCTGAAGCTTTCTTT	CASSSRSSPFPEAFF
.	TRBJ2-7	.	TRBV28	TGTGCCAGCAATGTCCGGGATGTAACCTACGAGCAGTACTTC	CASNVRDVTYEQYF
once	TRBJ1-1	.	TRBV4-2	TGTGCCAGCAGCCAAGAGCCAGGGGTGAACACTGAAGCTTTCTTT	CASSQEPGVNTEAFF
.	TRBJ1-1	.	TRBV9	TGTGCCAGCAGCGCCCTTAGTCGGGACACTGAAGCTTTCTTT	CASSALSRDTEAFF
.	TRBJ2-6	.	TRBV15	TGTGCCACCAGCAGAGATCCCCCCACCGGGGCCAACGTCCTGACTTTC	CATSRDPPTGANVLTF
once	TRBJ2-5	TRBD1	TRBV9	TGTGCCAGCAGCGGAGGACAGGGGGGCGGAAAAGAGACCCAGTACTTC	CASSGGQGGGKETQYF
.	TRBJ1-3	TRBD1	TRBV4-1	TGCGCCAGCAGAGACAGGGCCGGAAACACCATATATTTT	CASRDRAGNTIYF
.	TRBJ1-5	.	TRBV4-1	TGCGCCAGCAGCCAACCCGATACGAGGGGGGGCAATCAGCCCCAGCATTTT	CASSQPDTRGGNQPQHF
.	TRBJ2-7	TRBD1	TRBV4-1	TGCGCCAGCAGCCTAGGACAGGGGGGATACGAGCAGTACTTC	CASSLGQGGYEQYF
.	TRBJ2-7	TRBD2	TRBV6-5	TGTGCCAGCAGTCGGGGGGCCTACGAGCAGTACTTC	CASSRGAYEQYF
.	TRBJ1-5	TRBD1	TRBV20-1	TGCAGTGCTAGTGTACAGGGGGCGGGGGGGCAGCCCCAGCATTTT	CSASVQGAGGQPQHF
few	TRBJ1-2	TRBD1	TRBV28	TGTGCCAGCAGTCAGGCGACAGGGGGCGGGTATGGCTACACCTTC	CASSQATGGGYGYTF
.	TRBJ1-5	.	TRBV25-1	TGTGCCAGCAGTGACGGATTAGGGCAGCCCCAGCATTTT	CASSDGLGQPQHF
.	TRBJ2-7	TRBD2	TRBV3-1/TRBV3-2	TGTGCCAGCAGCCAAGGTGTTAGCGGGGGGGTTAGGGAGCAGTACTTC	CASSQGVSGGVREQYF
.	TRBJ2-5	TRBD2	TRBV5-4	TGTGCCAGCAGCCCGGGACTAGCGGGGGGCACTGAAGAGACCCAGTACTTC	CASSPGLAGGTEETQYF
.	TRBJ2-5	TRBD2	TRBV12-5	TGTGCTAGTGGTTTGGGGGGGACTAGCGGACAAGAGACCCAGTACTTC	CASGLGGTSGQETQYF
.	TRBJ1-3	.	TRBV7-9	TGTGCCAGCAGCGCCGACCTAGGACCTGGAAACACCATATATTTT	CASSADLGPGNTIYF
.	TRBJ2-1	.	TRBV11-3	TGTGCCAGCAGCTTAGGGCCGACCAATGAGCAGTTCTTC	CASSLGPTNEQFF
.	TRBJ2-7	.	TRBV5-4	TGTGCCAGCAGCAACAAGACTCGCTACGAGCAGTACTTC	CASSNKTRYEQYF
.	TRBJ1-2	TRBD1	TRBV28	TGTGCCAGCAGTCCCCGGGACAGCGGCCGAGGCTACACCTTC	CASSPRDSGRGYTF
.	TRBJ1-4	.	TRBV4-1	TGCGCCAGCAGCCAAGAAATAGGTGACAATGAAAAACTGTTTTTT	CASSQEIGDNEKLFF
.	TRBJ1-5	.	TRBV2	TGTGCCAGCAGTGACCGAGAACGGAGTCAGCCCCAGCATTTT	CASSDRERSQPQHF
.	TRBJ2-7	TRBD2	TRBV5-1	TGCGCCAGCAGCCTAGGACTAGCGGGTACCTCCTACGAGCAGTACTTC	CASSLGLAGTSYEQYF
few	TRBJ2-1	.	TRBV3-1/TRBV3-2	TGTGCCAGCAGCCAAGAACAGGGATACACGTTCAATGAGCAGTTCTTC	CASSQEQGYTFNEQFF
.	TRBJ1-4	.	TRBV5-8	TGTGCCAGCAGCTCCCAGGGGAGGCCTAATGAAAAACTGTTTTTT	CASSSQGRPNEKLFF
.	TRBJ1-5	.	TRBV27	TGTGCCAGCAGTTTCACAGGGAATCAGCCCCAGCATTTT	CASSFTGNQPQHF
.	TRBJ2-7	TRBD1	TRBV7-9	TGTGCCAGCAGCCTTCGGACAGGGAACGAGCAGTACTTC	CASSLRTGNEQYF
.	TRBJ1-6	TRBD1	TRBV6-6	TGTGCCAGCAGTCGGGGTGGGACAGGGGTTCAGTATAATTCACCCCTCCACTTT	CASSRGGTGVQYNSPLHF
.	TRBJ1-1	.	TRBV7-3	TGTGCCAGCAGCTTAACGGTTGGCACTGAAGCTTTCTTT	CASSLTVGTEAFF
.	TRBJ1-4	.	TRBV4-2	TGTGCCAGCAGCCAAGCCCCTGGGCAGACTAATGAAAAACTGTTTTTT	CASSQAPGQTNEKLFF
.	TRBJ2-2	.	TRBV5-4	TGTGCCAGCAGCTTATATCAGGGTGGCACCGGGGAGCTGTTTTTT	CASSLYQGGTGELFF
.	TRBJ1-4	TRBD1	TRBV14	TGTGCCAGCAGCCAAGGGGACAGACTTAATGAAAAACTGTTTTTT	CASSQGDRLNEKLFF
.	TRBJ1-1	TRBD1	TRBV7-9	TGTGCCAGCAGCTTAGGGGGACAGGGGGCTGAAGCTTTCTTT	CASSLGGQGAEAFF
.	TRBJ2-1	.	TRBV19	TGTGCCAGTAGTAGCGGGCTCAGAGAGCAGTTCTTC	CASSSGLREQFF